The 7 T cell receptor beta chains below were found in one sample sequenced in a study of T cell clonotyping in hematopoietic cell transplantation. Generated by immunoSEQ multiplex PCR, the TCRdb table keeps only in-frame clones and is missing some. There are roughly 9,000 clones in the sample; about 90% occur only once, and roughly 30% lies in the top ten. Time point described: recipient sample about 28 days before transplant, after cytoreduction. The material sequenced was peripheral blood mononuclear cells, taken before stem cell transplant. The receptors come from a woman aged 55-69 years with acute myeloid leukemia. Some clones in this sample may be carry-over from other donors' samples.

This clone occurred once. The chain uses TRBV5-4 and TRBJ2-1, with 9 positions matching TRBD2. The ends lost 7 bases at V and 0 bases at J; junction bases unmatched: 8. This CDR3 is built from 16 residues. Germline CDR1 reads SGHNT; CDR2 reads YYREEE (reference sequence). CDR3 nucleotides: TGTGCCAGCGGGCTGGGTAGCGGGAGCTCCTACAATGAGCAGTTCTTC. Translation gives CASGLGSGSSYNEQFF. Full variable domain (remainder filled in from reference TRBV5-4 and TRBJ2-1): ETGVTQSPTHLIKTRGQQVTLRCSSQSGHNTVSWYQQALGQGPQFIFQYYREEENGRGNFPPRFSGLQFPNYSSELNVNALELDDSALYLCASGLGSGSSYNEQFFGPGTRLTVL.

The V gene is TRBV5-1, the J gene TRBJ2-2, with a tentative D call TRBD1 (8 bases). V lost 1 base and J 3 bases, leaving 16 bases between the germline ends. CDR1 is SGHRS, CDR2 YFSETQ, per germline. The CDR3 length is 17 residues. The CDR3 bases are TGCGCCAGCAGCTTGTGGGGGGGACAGGAATACACCGGGGAGCTGTTTTTT. It specifies CASSLWGGQEYTGELFF.

This chain connects TRBV6-5 to TRBJ1-6; D gene unclear. Germline CDR1 reads MNHEY; CDR2 reads SVGAGI. CDR3 length: 12 amino acids. V was trimmed by 4 bases and J by 14 bases, leaving 12 bases between them. CDR3 protein: CASSFDRLALHF. In DNA form, the CDR3 reads TGTGCCAGCAGTTTCGACCGCTTGGCCCTCCACTTT.

V and J are TRBV28 and TRBJ2-5; tentatively, D is TRBD1 or TRBD2 (5 bases each). Germline-derived CDR1 and CDR2 are MDHEN and SYDVKM. The CDR3 runs to 14 residues. V gave up 5 bases and J gave up 3 bases, with 13 bases separating them. CDR3 nucleotide sequence: TGTGCCAGCAGTAGTGGGACGGTAAAAGAGACCCAGTACTTC. Its translation: CASSSGTVKETQYF.

The CDR3 DNA reads TGTGCCAGTAGTATGCCGGGGTTGAACACTGAAGCTTTCTTT. It specifies CASSMPGLNTEAFF. The chain combines TRBV19 with TRBJ1-1; unclear D gene. Germline values: CDR1 LNHDA, CDR2 SQIVND (reference sequence). CDR3 length: 14 residues. V lost 3 bases to trimming and J lost 0 bases, with 8 bases between them.

The chain couples TRBV29-1 to TRBJ1-1; D unresolved. Germline CDR1 is SQVTM and CDR2 is ANQGSEA. V was cut by 7 bases and J by 4 bases, with 19 bases left in between. The CDR3 runs to 14 residues. The CDR3 region has the DNA TGCAGCGACCCGACACTCCCCGCGTGCACTGAAGCTTTCTTT. Translated, it gives CSDPTLPACTEAFF.

The rearrangement links TRBV6-1 to TRBJ2-7; TRBD1 is a possible D gene (6 bases). Trimming took 7 bases from V and 9 from J, leaving 19 bases between them. Germline-derived CDR1 and CDR2 are MNHNS and SASEGT. The CDR3 is made up of 13 amino acids. CDR3 sequence (DNA): TGTGCCAGCACCCCCCTAGGACAGCTTGGGCAGTACTTC. Translated, it gives CASTPLGQLGQYF.